This T cell receptor (beta chain) derives from a study of blood T cell repertoires in COVID-19. Study details: Whether acute or convalescent, the COVID-19 samples came from the United States, Italy and Spain. In each case, the material was cDNA or gDNA derived from T cells, B-cell-depleted T cells, or PBMCs.

As originally analysed: The authors estimated nucleated cell counts from reference gene primer amplification. The assay was immunoSEQ multiplex PCR, and TCRdb's table has in-frame clones only and misses some. That table furnishes V, J and clone size, whereas the DNA furnished D and trimming. The repertoire consists of 25,000 to 30,000 clones, with over 75% occurring once and the leading ten covering 28%. From germline, CDR1 is MNHNS and CDR2 SASEGT. The ends lost 3 bases at V and 6 bases at J; junction bases unmatched: 8. The CDR3 is 16 residues long. Input material: peripheral blood. The rearrangement uses TRBV6-1 and TRBJ1-6; 7 bases match TRBD1. This clonotype was sampled from an elderly woman with COVID-19, enrolled during active disease. CDR3 bases: TGTGCCAGCAGTGACCAACGACAGGGTCCTAATTCACCCCTCCACTTT. Translated, it gives CASSDQRQGPNSPLHF.